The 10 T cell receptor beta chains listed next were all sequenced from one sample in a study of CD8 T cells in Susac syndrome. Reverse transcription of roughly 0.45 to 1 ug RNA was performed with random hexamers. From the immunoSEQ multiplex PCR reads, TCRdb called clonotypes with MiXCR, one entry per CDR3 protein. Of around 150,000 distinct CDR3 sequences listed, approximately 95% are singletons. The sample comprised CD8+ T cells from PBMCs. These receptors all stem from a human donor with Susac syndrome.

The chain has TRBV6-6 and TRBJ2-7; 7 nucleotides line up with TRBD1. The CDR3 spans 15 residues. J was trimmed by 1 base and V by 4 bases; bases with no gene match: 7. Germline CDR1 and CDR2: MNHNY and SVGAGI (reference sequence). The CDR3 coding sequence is TGTGCCAGCAGTTTAGCCGGGACAGAATCCTACGAGCAGTACTTC. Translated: CASSLAGTESYEQYF.

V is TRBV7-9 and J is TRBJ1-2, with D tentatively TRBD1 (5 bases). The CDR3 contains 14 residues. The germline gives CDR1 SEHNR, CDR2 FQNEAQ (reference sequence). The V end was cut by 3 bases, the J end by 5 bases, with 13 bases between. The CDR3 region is CASSFSPPGYGYTF. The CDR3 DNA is TGTGCCAGCAGCTTTTCACCTCCAGGGTATGGCTACACCTTC.

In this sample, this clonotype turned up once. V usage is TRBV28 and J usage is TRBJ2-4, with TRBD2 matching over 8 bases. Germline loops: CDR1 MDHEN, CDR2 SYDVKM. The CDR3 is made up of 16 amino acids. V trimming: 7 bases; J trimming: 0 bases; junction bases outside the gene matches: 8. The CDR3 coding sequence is TGTGCCAGCAACTCGGGGGGGATAATAGCCAAAAACATTCAGTACTTC. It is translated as CASNSGGIIAKNIQYF.

CDR3 protein: CASSFSLRRDEQYF. The CDR3, as DNA: TGTGCCAGCAGTTTTTCTCTCCGTCGTGACGAGCAGTACTTC. The V call is TRBV12-3 or TRBV12-4, the J call TRBJ2-7; D uncertain. CDR3 length equals 14 residues. Trimming took off 3 bases at V and 5 bases at J, with 14 bases between the two ends.

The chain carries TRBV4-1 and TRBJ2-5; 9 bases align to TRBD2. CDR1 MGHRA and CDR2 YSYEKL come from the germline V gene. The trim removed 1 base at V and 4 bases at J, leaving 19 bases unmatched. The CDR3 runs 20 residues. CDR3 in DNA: TGCGCCAGCAGCCAAGCAGCCGGGCTAGCGGGAACGTCCCCAAGAGAGACCCAGTACTTC. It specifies CASSQAAGLAGTSPRETQYF.

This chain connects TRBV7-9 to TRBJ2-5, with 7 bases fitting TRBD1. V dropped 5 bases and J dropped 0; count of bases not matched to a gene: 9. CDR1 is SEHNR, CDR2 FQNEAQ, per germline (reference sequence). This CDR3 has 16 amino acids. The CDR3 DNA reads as TGTGCCAGCAGCGTACCGACAGGGCCCTACCAAGAGACCCAGTACTTC. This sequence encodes CASSVPTGPYQETQYF.

DNA of the CDR3: TGCAGTGCTAGATCCGGCGGGAGTGAGACCCAGTACTTC. Its translation: CSARSGGSETQYF. The V gene is TRBV20-1, the J gene TRBJ2-5; TRBD2 matches at 7 bases. This CDR3 spans 13 amino acids. Trimming at V came to 2 bases and at J to 5 bases, leaving 5 bases not matched to a gene. CDR1 and CDR2 (germline): DFQATT, SNEGSKA (reference sequence).

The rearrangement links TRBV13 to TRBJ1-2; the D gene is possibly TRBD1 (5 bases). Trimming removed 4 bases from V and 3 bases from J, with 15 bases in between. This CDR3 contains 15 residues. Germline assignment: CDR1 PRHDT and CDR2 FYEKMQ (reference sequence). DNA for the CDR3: TGTGCCAGCAGCTCCGTAGGGGAGGAGGACTATGGCTACACCTTC. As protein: CASSSVGEEDYGYTF.

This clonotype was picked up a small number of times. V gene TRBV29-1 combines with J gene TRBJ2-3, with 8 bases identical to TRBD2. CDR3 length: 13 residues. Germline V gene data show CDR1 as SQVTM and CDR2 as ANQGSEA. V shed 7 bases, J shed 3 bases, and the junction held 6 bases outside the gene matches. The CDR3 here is CSAKAGATDTQYF. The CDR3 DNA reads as TGCAGCGCCAAAGCGGGAGCAACAGATACGCAGTATTTT.

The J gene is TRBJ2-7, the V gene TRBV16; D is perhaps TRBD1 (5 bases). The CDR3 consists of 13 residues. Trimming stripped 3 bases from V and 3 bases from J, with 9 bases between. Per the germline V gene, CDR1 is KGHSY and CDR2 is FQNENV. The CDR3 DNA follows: TGTGCCAGCAGCCAGACAGTTGACTACGAGCAGTACTTC. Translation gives CASSQTVDYEQYF. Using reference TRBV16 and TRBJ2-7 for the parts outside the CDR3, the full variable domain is GEEVAQTPKHLVRGEGQKAKLYCAPIKGHSYVFWYQQVLKNEFKFLISFQNENVFDETGMPKERFSAKCLPNSPCSLEIQATKLEDSAVYFCASSQTVDYEQYFGPGTRLTVT.